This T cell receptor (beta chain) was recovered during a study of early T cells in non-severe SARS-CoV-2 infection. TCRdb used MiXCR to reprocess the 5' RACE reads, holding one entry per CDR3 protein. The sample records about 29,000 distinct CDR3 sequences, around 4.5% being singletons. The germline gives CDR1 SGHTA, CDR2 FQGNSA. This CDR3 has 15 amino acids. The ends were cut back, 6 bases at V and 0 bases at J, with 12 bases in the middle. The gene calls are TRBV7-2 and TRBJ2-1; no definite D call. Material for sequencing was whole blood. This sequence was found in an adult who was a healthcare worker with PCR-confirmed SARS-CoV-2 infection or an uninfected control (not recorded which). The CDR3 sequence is CASSPDISSYNEQFF. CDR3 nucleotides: TGTGCCAGCAGTCCCGACATCAGCTCCTACAATGAGCAGTTCTTC.